A single sample is the source of the 19 T cell receptor beta chains below, sequenced in a study of tumor-infiltrating lymphocytes in glioblastoma multiforme. TCR beta libraries were built from RNA through three nested multiplex PCR rounds using modified ARM-PCR. TCRdb reprocessed the multiplex PCR reads with MiXCR, giving one entry per CDR3 protein. The sample records 25,000 to 40,000 distinct CDR3 sequences, under 70% being singletons. The sequenced sample consisted of brain tumor tissue. The receptors here all came from a male donor with glioblastoma.

Details on this clonotype: This may stem from a read error, because a much larger clone lies one nucleotide away. The V gene is TRBV30, the J gene TRBJ2-4; TRBD1 aligns across 8 bases. Per the germline V gene, CDR1 is GTSNPN and CDR2 is SVGIG (reference sequence). The CDR3 is made up of 12 amino acids. V lost 5 bases to trimming and J lost 7 bases; unmatched junction nucleotides: 4. CDR3 sequence reads: CAWEYRGNIQYF. The DNA of the CDR3 is TGTGCCTGGGAGTACAGGGGGAACATTCAGTACTTC.

Regarding this clonotype: A junction boundary mismatches the germline segment, possibly from a read error. This rearrangement joins TRBV5-4 to TRBJ2-3; a possible D gene is TRBD1 (5 bases). Germline V gene sequence: CDR1 SGHNT, CDR2 YYREEE (reference sequence). The CDR3 spans 14 residues. The DNA for the CDR3 is TGTGCCAGCAGCGCAGATAGGGGATCAGATACGCAGTACTTT. Its protein is CASSADRGSDTQYF. Filled out from reference TRBV5-4 and TRBJ2-3, the complete variable domain reads ETGVTQSPTHLIKTRGQQVTLRCSSQSGHNTVSWYQQALGQGPQFIFQYYREEENGRGNFPPRFSGLQFPNYSSELNVNALELDDSALYLCASSADRGSDTQYFGPGTRLTVL.

In this sample, this clonotype turned up many times. The chain recombines TRBV13 with TRBJ2-2; 8 nucleotides agree with TRBD1. V gave up 5 bases and J gave up 3 bases; unmatched junction bases: 8. Germline values: CDR1 PRHDT, CDR2 FYEKMQ (reference sequence). The CDR3 extends over 16 amino acids. The CDR3 bases are TGTGCCAGCAGCCCAAAGACAGGGGAGGACACCGGGGAGCTGTTTTTT. Its protein product is CASSPKTGEDTGELFF.

The V gene is TRBV24-1, the J gene TRBJ2-2, with unresolved D. Trimming took 4 bases from V and 0 from J, leaving 8 bases between them. Germline V gene sequence: CDR1 KGHDR, CDR2 SFDVKD. This CDR3 spans 15 amino acids. In DNA form, the CDR3 reads TGTGCCACCAGTGACGGCGGTTCGAACACCGGGGAGCTGTTTTTT. Translation gives CATSDGGSNTGELFF.

Remarks on this clonotype: Likely a read error: the CDR3 ends without its conserved phenylalanine or tryptophan. The chain has TRBV28 and TRBJ2-3; the D gene is possibly TRBD2 (5 bases). From germline, CDR1 is MDHEN and CDR2 SYDVKM. CDR3 length equals 14 residues. Between the trimmed V and J ends, which lost 6 bases and 1 base, there was a span of 11 bases. This CDR3 is CASSFLLGTDTQYS. CDR3 DNA sequence: TGTGCCAGCAGCTTTTTACTAGGCACAGATACGCAGTATTCT.

With regard to this clonotype: A clone one base away is much larger, so this may be a read error. The chain uses TRBV5-1 and TRBJ1-1, with 8 bases lining up with TRBD1. The germline V gene encodes CDR1 SGHRS and CDR2 YFSETQ. This CDR3 spans 16 amino acids. The CDR3 here is CASSLLRGRGNTDAFF. The CDR3 DNA is TGCGCCAGCAGCTTGCTCAGGGGGCGAGGGAACACTGACGCTTTCTTT. The full variable domain, in which reference TRBV5-1 and TRBJ1-1 provide the parts outside the CDR3, is KAGVTQTPRYLIKTRGQQVTLSCSPISGHRSVSWYQQTPGQGLQFLFEYFSETQRNKGNFPGRFSGRQFSNSRSEMNVSTLELGDSALYLCASSLLRGRGNTDAFFGQGTRLTVV.

There are a few counts of this clonotype. The CDR3 bases are TGTGCCAGCAGCTTCGGACAGGGGGCTTCAGGGGACGGCTACACCTTC. It yields the protein CASSFGQGASGDGYTF. This rearrangement joins TRBV7-9 to TRBJ1-2, with 11 bases matching TRBD1. V gave up 3 bases and J gave up 8 bases; unmatched junction bases: 11. Germline CDR1 and CDR2: SEHNR and FQNEAQ (reference sequence). The CDR3 is 16 amino acids.

A note on this clonotype: A junction end diverges from the germline sequence, so it may reflect a read error. The J gene is TRBJ2-1, the V gene TRBV6-1; no reliable D call. CDR1 and CDR2 from the germline V gene are MNHNS and SASEGT. The CDR3 sequence is 15 residues long. The DNA of the CDR3 is TGTGCCAGCAGTGAAGAAGTCGTTGCGTTCAATAAGCAGTTCTTC. This codes for CASSEEVVAFNKQFF.

The sample holds many counts of this clonotype. V usage is TRBV29-1 and J usage is TRBJ2-3; 10 nucleotides line up with TRBD1. The trim removed 7 bases at V and 10 bases at J, leaving 20 bases unmatched. Germline V CDR1 and CDR2: SQVTM, ANQGSEA. The CDR3 spans 16 residues. The CDR3 loop is CSAMDSGTGALLAQYF. In DNA form, the CDR3 reads TGCAGCGCCATGGACTCCGGGACAGGGGCGCTTTTGGCGCAGTATTTT.

There are a few counts of this clonotype. The rearrangement links TRBV11-1 to TRBJ2-2; D uncertain. CDR3 length: 15 amino acids. Trimming took 3 bases from V and 3 from J, leaving 11 bases between them. From germline, CDR1 is SGHAT and CDR2 FQDESV (reference sequence). As DNA, the CDR3 is TGTGCCAGCAGCTTGATGGCGACGGACACCGGGGAGCTGTTTTTT. Its protein is CASSLMATDTGELFF. Using reference TRBV11-1 and TRBJ2-2 for the parts outside the CDR3, the full variable domain is EAEVAQSPRYKITEKSQAVAFWCDPISGHATLYWYRQILGQGPELLVQFQDESVVDDSQLPKDRFSAERLKGVDSTLKIQPAELGDSAMYLCASSLMATDTGELFFGEGSRLTVL.

The sample holds one count of this clonotype. The junction does not match germline at one end; this may be a read error. The rearrangement uses TRBV6-5 and TRBJ2-3; 11 positions agree with TRBD2. Germline assignment: CDR1 MNHEY and CDR2 SVGAGI. This CDR3 contains 17 residues. The CDR3 is CTSSPGTSGYSTDTQCF. For the CDR3, the DNA is TGTACCAGCAGCCCCGGGACTAGCGGATATAGCACAGATACGCAGTGTTTT.

Only one count was recorded for this clonotype. V is TRBV5-6 and J is TRBJ1-1; D is possibly TRBD1 (5 bases). CDR3 size: 14 residues. The V gene's germline CDR1 is SGHDT and CDR2 YYEEEE. Trimming removed 1 base at V and 4 bases at J, with 11 bases between. In DNA, the CDR3 is TGTGCCAGCAGCTTGCAGGGTGTGGGCACTGAAGCTTTCTTT. As protein: CASSLQGVGTEAFF.

This clonotype was picked up many times. The rearrangement uses TRBV5-4 and TRBJ2-7, with 8 positions matching TRBD1. CDR3 length equals 15 residues. With 0 bases clipped from V and 5 bases from J, the junction kept 7 bases outside the gene matches. CDR1 is SGHNT, CDR2 YYREEE, per germline (reference sequence). This CDR3 reads CASSLEAGGNHEQYF. CDR3 DNA sequence: TGTGCCAGCAGCTTGGAGGCAGGGGGCAACCACGAGCAGTACTTC.

This clonotype was counted at least ten times. V gene TRBV20-1 combines with J gene TRBJ2-2, with 8 bases that match TRBD1. Germline lookup yields CDR1 DFQATT and CDR2 SNEGSKA (reference sequence). The trim removed 2 bases at V and 6 bases at J, leaving 11 bases unmatched. The length of the CDR3 is 16 residues. This CDR3 is CSARPPGQALSGELFF. The CDR3 region has the DNA TGCAGTGCTAGACCCCCGGGACAGGCATTATCCGGGGAGCTGTTTTTT.

The J gene is TRBJ2-7, the V gene TRBV5-1, with D unresolved. V was trimmed by 4 bases and J by 6 bases, leaving 17 bases between them. In germline, CDR1 is SGHRS, CDR2 YFSETQ. The CDR3 loop spans 14 amino acids. CDR3 DNA sequence: TGCGCCAGCAGCCTGATTTTGAGTCAGGCCGAGCAGTACTTC. It is translated as CASSLILSQAEQYF.

The V gene is TRBV20-1, the J gene TRBJ1-1; 9 nucleotides match TRBD1. This CDR3 has 13 residues. Germline assignment: CDR1 DFQATT and CDR2 SNEGSKA (reference sequence). J was trimmed by 3 bases and V by 1 base; bases with no gene match: 0. The CDR3 here is CSARGTGDTEAFF. The CDR3 DNA follows: TGCAGTGCTAGAGGGACAGGGGACACTGAAGCTTTCTTT.

At least ten counts were recorded for this clonotype. At one end the junction does not follow the germline gene, possibly because of a read error. The chain has TRBV10-3 and TRBJ2-3; D unclear. The germline CDR1 and CDR2 sequences are ENHRY and SYGVKD. CDR3 length equals 11 residues. The CDR3 spells CAISESGSQKF. CDR3 in DNA: TGTGCCATCAGTGAGTCGGGGTCACAGAAATTT.

Details on this clonotype: One end of the junction varies from germline; a read error may be responsible. The rearrangement joins TRBV6-4 to TRBJ1-1; D is uncertain. Germline V gene sequence: CDR1 MRHNA, CDR2 SNTAGT. This CDR3 is built from 15 residues. CDR3 sequence (DNA): TGTACCAGCAGTAAATCGGGGAATGGGAACACTGAAGCTCTCTTT. Translated: CTSSKSGNGNTEALF.

This clonotype has at least ten counts. This chain joins TRBV12-3 or TRBV12-4 and TRBJ2-6, with 8 bases aligning to TRBD2. With 7 bases clipped from V and 3 bases from J, the junction kept 20 bases outside the gene matches. The CDR3 runs 20 residues. The CDR3 spells CASILSRGAGGNFGANVLTF. In DNA form, the CDR3 reads TGTGCCAGCATTCTCTCCCGAGGCGCGGGAGGAAACTTTGGGGCCAACGTCCTGACTTTC.